The entry below describes one T cell receptor (beta chain). This clone was detected only a few times. This clone's antigen is unknown. No base qualities exist here, and no much larger clone lies one base off it. Using the deep immunoSEQ assay, TCR CDR3 regions were amplified from genomic DNA by multiplex PCR. For each cell subset, the extracted genomic DNA was distributed evenly across all wells of several immunoSEQ 96-well plates, and each plate served as one replicate. For unsorted PBMC, roughly 0.3 ug of genomic DNA, equivalent to around 33,000 T cell genomes, went into each replicate PCR. Ten immunoSEQ deep assay plates were used to sequence the unsorted PBMC genomic DNA. Purified libraries were quantified with a Qubit 3.0 fluorometer, sized on a Bioanalyzer 2100, and re-quantified with the KAPA Library Quantification kit. A separate single-read 150-cycle Illumina NextSeq 550 flow cell was used to sequence each immunoSEQ 96-well plate. Concerning the study's data processing: Because the immunoSEQ output included only junctional sequences and no quality scores, the filtering could not be the same as the filtering used for full-length reads. To assign V/J genes and CDR3, sequences were annotated using PyIR, a Python wrapper for IgBLAST v1.9, with IMGT germline references. Any read was removed if the V/J assignment was weak (E-value above 1e-6), the CDR3 was missing, or the read contained stop codons, out-of-frame junctions, or ambiguous translated residues. A V3J clonotype was defined by an identical inferred V gene, J gene, and CDR3 amino acid sequence. To compute the percentage overlap between repertoires, the number of shared unique clonotypes was divided by the size of the smaller repertoire. Repertoire richness was assessed with RTK rarefaction, the Chao1 estimator, and Recon v2.1 estimates of unobserved clonotypes. TCRdb holds this immuneACCESS table with in-frame rearrangements only. Some clones are missing; in checked studies, unresolved V genes explain under half, and the rest has no known cause. V and J calls and clone size are given by that table; D and trimming were obtained from the DNA. The sample data list around 500,000 clones, and more than 75% of these were observed just once. The ten most abundant clones make up about 12% of the sample.

This sample was included in a study of shared clonotypes between healthy human individuals (dated by TCRdb to about 2020). Regarding the study in general: Three men and a couple of women, aged 18 to 49 years, made up the cohort. To estimate repertoire size and how much clonotypes are shared between individuals, the study performed deep sequencing of blood TCR repertoires from a handful of healthy adults. To increase sequencing depth and limit assay-specific biases, TCR repertoire library preparation and sequencing were carried out by different laboratories using diverse techniques. Per donor, leukapheresis produced somewhere between about 0.9 and 9 billion PBMCs.

Results the study describes overall, beyond this receptor: Sampling was limited to blood, and TCR repertoires in tissue likely differ from TCR repertoires in blood. The genetic and exposure-history diversity represented was limited by the small number of donors. Based on pairwise subsampling, the degree of clonotype sharing among donors was expected to be affected by sequencing depth.

The germline V gene gives CDR1 as SGHTS and CDR2 as YDEGEE. From its cysteine to its phenylalanine, the CDR3 spans 13 amino acids. The only DNA kept is the CDR3, 39 bases in frame from the first base. Trimming at the junction amounts to 5 bases on V and 5 bases on J, and the germline ends lie 13 bases apart. The donors were healthy, HIV-negative adults who had no recently reported acute infections or vaccinations. Every donor was a Caucasian adult living in Nashville, Tennessee, USA. For unsorted samples, approximately 89 million PBMCs were counted, and genomic DNA was extracted using the QIAamp DNA Blood Mini kit. Blood was collected by leukapheresis, and PBMCs were isolated by Ficoll-Histopaque density gradient centrifugation and then cryopreserved in liquid nitrogen vapor phase.

This TCR was recovered from a woman aged 35 to 49 in good health. Some clones in this sample may be carry-over from other donors' samples. Sequencing was performed on PBMCs. This receptor chain uses TRBV5-8 and TRBJ1-1; the D gene lacks a confident call. The nucleotides are TGTGCCAGCAGAATGAAGGGTAGTACTGAAGCTTTCTTT. It translates as CASRMKGSTEAFF.